These 23 T cell receptor beta chains were all obtained from the same sample, sequenced in a study of radiotherapy plus CTLA-4 blockade in lung cancer. Assay used: immunoSEQ multiplex PCR; TCRdb lists only in-frame clones, some missing. Here the sample spans some 64,000 clones, around 77% being singletons. The input for sequencing was peripheral blood, taken from a patient treated with radiotherapy plus ipilimumab. The receptors come from a human donor with non-small cell lung cancer who had a complete response to radiotherapy plus ipilimumab.

CDR3 in DNA: TGTGCCAGCAGCCCACAGGGCGCGCTCTACGAGCAGTACTTC. Amino acids: CASSPQGALYEQYF. J is TRBJ2-7 and V is TRBV5-5; D is perhaps TRBD1 (6 bases). The length of the CDR3 is 14 residues. Trimming took 4 bases from V and 3 from J, leaving 14 bases between them. Germline V gives CDR1 SGHKS, CDR2 YYEKEE (reference sequence). Full variable domain (missing parts from reference TRBV5-5 and TRBJ2-7): DAGVTQSPTHLIKTRGQQVTLRCSPISGHKSVSWYQQVLGQGPQFIFQYYEKEERGRGNFPDRFSARQFPNYSSELNVNALLLGDSALYLCASSPQGALYEQYFGPGTRLTVT.

Points on this clone: Relative to the germline gene, one junction end is altered; a read error may explain this. The sample contains more than one DNA sequence encoding this CDR3. V and J are TRBV5-1 and TRBJ1-1, with 9 bases aligning to TRBD1. The germline V gene encodes CDR1 SGHRS and CDR2 YFSETQ. The CDR3 runs 14 residues. CDR3 amino acids: CASSPDRGNTEAFF. Here the CDR3 DNA reads TGCGCCAGCAGCCCCGACAGGGGGAACACTGAAGCCTTCTTT.

The chain has TRBV5-1 and TRBJ1-1; D call uncertain. This CDR3 has 14 amino acids. Between the trimmed V and J ends, which lost 0 bases and 1 base, there was a span of 7 bases. Germline CDR1 SGHRS, CDR2 YFSETQ. DNA of the CDR3: TGCGCCAGCAGCTTGGGCAGTAGGAACACTGAAGCTTTCTTT. Its protein product is CASSLGSRNTEAFF.

The chain carries TRBV7-9 and TRBJ1-2, with 9 bases matching TRBD1. This CDR3 has 13 amino acids. Germline lookup yields CDR1 SEHNR and CDR2 FQNEAQ (reference sequence). After removal of 9 bases from V and 2 bases from J, the junction contained 4 bases not matched to a gene. The CDR3 coding sequence is TGTGCCAGTTCGGGACAGGGAAACTATGGCTACACCTTC. Translation: CASSGQGNYGYTF.

This clone is a singleton in its sample. The chain carries TRBV5-1 and TRBJ2-2, with 7 bases that match TRBD1. Germline values: CDR1 SGHRS, CDR2 YFSETQ. Unmatched junction bases numbered 13, after V lost 2 bases and J lost 3 bases. The CDR3 is 18 amino acids. CDR3 loop: CASSLPDGQALHTGELFF. CDR3 coding DNA: TGCGCCAGCAGCTTACCCGACGGACAGGCCTTACACACCGGGGAGCTGTTTTTT.

V is TRBV7-2 and J is TRBJ1-5; TRBD1 might be the D (5 bases). The length of the CDR3 is 14 residues. Trimming stripped 5 bases from V and 2 bases from J, with 10 bases between. Germline loops: CDR1 SGHTA, CDR2 FQGNSA. The CDR3 reads CASSAGYGNQPQHF. DNA for the CDR3: TGTGCCAGCAGCGCAGGGTATGGCAATCAGCCCCAGCATTTT.

The chain has TRBV6-5 and TRBJ2-7, with D tentatively TRBD1 (5 bases). Trimming took off 6 bases at V and 3 bases at J, with 12 bases between the two ends. This CDR3 contains 13 residues. CDR1 is MNHEY and CDR2 is SVGAGI in the germline V gene. The CDR3 coding sequence is TGTGCCAGCAGACAGACAGTTAGCTACGAGCAGTACTTC. Its translation is CASRQTVSYEQYF.

There are a few counts of this clone. The CDR3 coding sequence is TGTGCCAGCAGCTTAGATCGGTCAGCCTCCTACGAGCAGTACTTC. Protein sequence: CASSLDRSASYEQYF. The rearrangement joins TRBV7-9 to TRBJ2-7, with D unresolved. Germline lookup yields CDR1 SEHNR and CDR2 FQNEAQ (reference sequence). This CDR3 region has 15 residues. Trimming cost V 1 base and J 0 bases, with 10 bases left between them.

This chain connects TRBV27 to TRBJ2-7; D not certain. CDR3 length: 13 amino acids. V was shortened by 4 bases and J by 9 bases, with 16 bases between the two germline ends. CDR1 MNHEY and CDR2 SMNVEV come from the germline V gene (reference sequence). The CDR3 sequence is CASSWVVRLRQYV. The DNA for the CDR3 is TGTGCCAGCAGTTGGGTAGTGCGCCTGCGGCAGTACGTC.

V is TRBV10-3 and J is TRBJ1-4; D is unresolved. CDR1 ENHRY and CDR2 SYGVKD come from the germline V gene. The V and J ends lost 5 bases and 11 bases respectively, with 21 bases between them. This CDR3 has 15 residues. CDR3 DNA sequence: TGTGCCATCAGTTCCTCGGAGGGTTTCTTGGGGAAACTGTTTTTT. Its translation is CAISSSEGFLGKLFF.

The DNA of the CDR3 is TGTGCCATCAGTGCGGCGGGGGCGCGGACTAATGAAAAACTGTTTTTT. Translated: CAISAAGARTNEKLFF. The chain is built from TRBV10-3 and TRBJ1-4, with a weak D call TRBD1 (6 bases). Germline CDR1 ENHRY, CDR2 SYGVKD. V lost 4 bases and J lost 2, with 14 bases in between. The CDR3 covers 16 residues.

The genes are TRBV19 and TRBJ1-2; 7 positions match TRBD1. Germline assignment: CDR1 LNHDA and CDR2 SQIVND (reference sequence). The CDR3 contains 15 residues. The V and J ends lost 4 bases and 6 bases, in that order; junction bases with no gene match: 11. Here the CDR3 DNA reads TGTGCCAGTAGTAGATCAGGGGGTAAAGGCGATGGCTACACCTTC. It translates to CASSRSGGKGDGYTF.

The V call is TRBV5-8, the J call TRBJ2-1; maybe TRBD1 (6 bases). CDR3 length equals 13 residues. The V gene lost 4 bases and the J gene lost 9 bases, with 14 bases spanning the gap. Germline V lookup: CDR1 SGHTS, CDR2 YDEGEE. DNA of the CDR3: TGTGCCAGCAGCGACAACAGGGCTAGTGAGCAGTTCTTC. Protein sequence: CASSDNRASEQFF.

This clone appeared once. The chain combines TRBV5-1 with TRBJ2-3; 7 nucleotides agree with TRBD1. Germline CDR1 is SGHRS and CDR2 is YFSETQ. The J segment lost 5 bases and the V segment lost 4 bases, leaving 10 bases of the junction unmatched. The length of the CDR3 is 15 residues. The CDR3 region is CASSLRGSSIDTQYF. CDR3 nucleotides: TGCGCCAGCAGCCTCAGGGGGTCCTCCATAGATACGCAGTATTTT. Supplemented by reference TRBV5-1 and TRBJ2-3, the full variable domain reads KAGVTQTPRYLIKTRGQQVTLSCSPISGHRSVSWYQQTPGQGLQFLFEYFSETQRNKGNFPGRFSGRQFSNSRSEMNVSTLELGDSALYLCASSLRGSSIDTQYFGPGTRLTVL.

J is TRBJ2-4 and V is TRBV5-6; maybe TRBD2 (5 bases). Germline V lookup: CDR1 SGHDT, CDR2 YYEEEE. This CDR3 contains 15 residues. V lost 2 bases to trimming and J lost 0 bases, with 9 bases between them. DNA for the CDR3: TGTGCCAGCAGCTTTCGCGGGCTAGCCAAAAACATTCAGTACTTC. Protein product: CASSFRGLAKNIQYF.

CDR3 protein: CASIAPNTGELFF. Here the CDR3 DNA reads TGTGCCAGCATTGCACCCAACACCGGGGAGCTGTTTTTT. V gene TRBV6-1 combines with J gene TRBJ2-2; D not resolved. V lost 7 bases and J lost 2, with 8 bases in between. Germline CDR1 is MNHNS and CDR2 is SASEGT. This CDR3 contains 13 residues.

The J gene is TRBJ2-1, the V gene TRBV5-1; unclear D gene. V lost 2 bases and J lost 13, with 10 bases in between. Per germline, CDR1 SGHRS and CDR2 YFSETQ. There are 11 residues in the CDR3. The CDR3 region is CASSFTEKQFF. The DNA for the CDR3 is TGCGCCAGCAGCTTCACAGAGAAACAGTTCTTC. Complete variable domain (other parts from reference TRBV5-1 and TRBJ2-1): KAGVTQTPRYLIKTRGQQVTLSCSPISGHRSVSWYQQTPGQGLQFLFEYFSETQRNKGNFPGRFSGRQFSNSRSEMNVSTLELGDSALYLCASSFTEKQFFGPGTRLTVL.

V and J are TRBV18 and TRBJ2-1; tentatively, D is TRBD1 (6 bases). Germline lookup yields CDR1 KGHSH and CDR2 LQKENI. The germline V and J ends were trimmed by 4 bases and 0 bases, with 19 bases remaining between them. The CDR3 has 18 residues. CDR3 residues: CASSRRPGQTNSYNEQFF. Here the CDR3 DNA reads TGTGCCAGCTCACGTCGTCCCGGACAGACGAACTCCTACAATGAGCAGTTCTTC. Drawing the rest from reference TRBV18 and TRBJ2-1, the complete variable domain is NAGVMQNPRHLVRRRGQEARLRCSPMKGHSHVYWYRQLPEEGLKFMVYLQKENIIDESGMPKERFSAEFPKEGPSILRIQQVVRGDSAAYFCASSRRPGQTNSYNEQFFGPGTRLTVL.

CDR3 sequence (DNA): TGTGCTAGTGGTTACCAGGGTCCCTACGAGCAGTACTTC. Translated, it gives CASGYQGPYEQYF. The rearrangement uses TRBV12-5 and TRBJ2-7, with TRBD1 as a possible D gene (5 bases). Germline loops: CDR1 LGHNT, CDR2 FRNRAP. V was trimmed by 4 bases and J by 2 bases, leaving 9 bases between them. The CDR3 extends over 13 amino acids.

The rearrangement uses TRBV28 and TRBJ1-5; possible D gene TRBD1, 5 bases. This CDR3 spans 15 amino acids. Trimming took 7 bases from V and 1 from J, leaving 14 bases between them. Germline CDR1 is MDHEN and CDR2 is SYDVKM. The CDR3 DNA sequence: TGTGCCAGCAAAGGCGGGACCATAAGCAATCAGCCCCAGCATTTT. Translating it yields CASKGGTISNQPQHF.

The J gene is TRBJ2-3, the V gene TRBV4-3; maybe TRBD2 (6 bases). V gave up 0 bases and J gave up 0 bases, with 7 bases separating them. Germline values: CDR1 LGHNA, CDR2 YSLEER. This CDR3 has 15 amino acids. The CDR3 is CASSQDGTSTDTQYF. CDR3 DNA: TGCGCCAGCAGCCAAGACGGGACTAGCACAGATACGCAGTATTTT.

This chain links TRBV5-1 with TRBJ2-5, with D possibly called TRBD1 or TRBD2 (7 bases each). The CDR3 is 15 residues long. Per germline, CDR1 SGHRS and CDR2 YFSETQ. Deletions cut 4 bases from V and 0 bases from J, with 13 bases between. CDR3 residues: CASSLGGGNQETQYF. In DNA, the CDR3 is TGCGCCAGCAGCCTGGGAGGGGGCAACCAAGAGACCCAGTACTTC.

This clone was seen a few times. The J gene is TRBJ2-6, the V gene TRBV30; perhaps TRBD2 as D (7 bases). V was trimmed by 0 bases and J by 5 bases, leaving 20 bases between them. The germline CDR1 and CDR2 sequences are GTSNPN and SVGIG (reference sequence). CDR3 length equals 18 residues. The CDR3 DNA is TGTGCCTGGAGTGTTTTCGGGGGGCGTGGAACCTGGGCCAACGTCCTGACTTTC. As protein: CAWSVFGGRGTWANVLTF.